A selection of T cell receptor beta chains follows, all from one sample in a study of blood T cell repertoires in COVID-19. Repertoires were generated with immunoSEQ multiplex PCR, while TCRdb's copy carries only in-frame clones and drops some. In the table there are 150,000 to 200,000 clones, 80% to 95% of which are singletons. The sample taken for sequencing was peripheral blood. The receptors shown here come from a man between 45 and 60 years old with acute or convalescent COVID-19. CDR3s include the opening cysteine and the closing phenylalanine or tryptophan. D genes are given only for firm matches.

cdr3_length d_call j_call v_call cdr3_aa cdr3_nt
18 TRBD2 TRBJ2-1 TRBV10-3 CAITSLAGGPSNVNEQFF TGTGCCATCACAAGTCTAGCGGGAGGGCCATCGAATGTCAATGAGCAGTTCTTC
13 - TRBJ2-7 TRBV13 CASSSRDGTEQYF TGTGCCAGCAGCTCAAGGGACGGGACTGAGCAGTACTTC
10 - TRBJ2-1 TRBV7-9 CASSLREQFF TGTGCCAGCAGCTTGCGTGAGCAGTTCTTC
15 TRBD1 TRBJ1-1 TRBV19 CASSKGQGAGTEAFF TGTGCCAGTAGTAAGGGACAGGGGGCAGGGACTGAAGCTTTCTTT
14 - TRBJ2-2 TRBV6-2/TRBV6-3 CASSFSTPTGELFF TGTGCCAGCAGTTTTTCGACACCAACCGGGGAGCTGTTTTTT
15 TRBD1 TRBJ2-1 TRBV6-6 CASSTGQSSYNEQFF TGTGCCAGCAGTACGGGACAGAGTTCGTACAATGAGCAGTTCTTC
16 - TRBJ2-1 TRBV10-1 CARCEGGGPPRDEQFF TGCGCCCGCTGTGAGGGGGGGGGCCCCCCCCGCGATGAGCAGTTCTTC
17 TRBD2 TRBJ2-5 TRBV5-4 CASSVASGRAPSETQYF TGTGCCAGCAGCGTAGCTAGCGGGAGGGCCCCAAGTGAGACCCAGTACTTC
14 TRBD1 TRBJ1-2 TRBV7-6 CASSLGRGRDGYTF TGTGCCAGCAGCTTAGGGAGGGGGCGAGATGGCTACACCTTC
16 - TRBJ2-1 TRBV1 CTSSPSGRAHPNEQFF TGCACCAGCAGCCCTAGCGGGAGGGCCCACCCAAACGAGCAGTTCTTC